This TCR beta chain derives from a study of shared clonotypes between healthy human individuals. Study-level background: Donor composition was two women and three men, aged 18 to 49.

The CDR3 length is 15 residues. J lost 6 bases, V lost 5 bases, and 9 bases had no gene match. Germline V gene data show CDR1 as MNHEY and CDR2 as SMNVEV (reference sequence). Sequencing was performed with immunoSEQ multiplex PCR; in TCRdb, only in-frame clones are kept and a portion is missing. The sample lists 550,000 to 800,000 clones, under 80% occurring once. This TCR was sampled from a woman aged 25 to 39 in good health. Sequencing input: memory CD4+ T cells sorted from blood. Documented subset: CD45RA-negative fraction. The chain links TRBV27 to TRBJ2-1; 8 bases are shared with TRBD2. CDR3: CASSPRVAGTNEQFF. DNA of the CDR3: TGTGCCAGCAGTCCCCGGGTAGCGGGGACCAATGAGCAGTTCTTC.